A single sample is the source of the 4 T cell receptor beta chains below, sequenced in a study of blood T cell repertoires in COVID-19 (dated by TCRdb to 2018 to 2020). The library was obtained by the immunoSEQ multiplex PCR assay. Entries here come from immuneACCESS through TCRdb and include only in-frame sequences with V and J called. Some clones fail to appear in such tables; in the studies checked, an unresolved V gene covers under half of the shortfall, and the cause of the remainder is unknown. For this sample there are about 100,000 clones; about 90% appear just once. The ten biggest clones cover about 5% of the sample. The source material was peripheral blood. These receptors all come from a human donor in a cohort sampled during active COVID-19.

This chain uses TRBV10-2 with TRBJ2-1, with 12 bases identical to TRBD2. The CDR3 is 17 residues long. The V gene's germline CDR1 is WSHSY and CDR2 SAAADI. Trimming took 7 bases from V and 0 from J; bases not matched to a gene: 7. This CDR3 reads CASTRLAGEFSYNEQFF. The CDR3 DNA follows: TGCGCCAGCACCCGACTAGCGGGAGAATTCTCCTACAATGAGCAGTTCTTC.

CDR3: CASSISLNQPQHF. Written as DNA, the CDR3 is TGTGCCAGTAGTATCTCTCTTAATCAGCCCCAGCATTTT. The chain has TRBV19 and TRBJ1-5; D gene uncertain. The V end was cut by 3 bases, the J end by 4 bases, with 7 bases between. CDR1 and CDR2 from the germline V gene are LNHDA and SQIVND (reference sequence). The CDR3 sequence is 13 residues long.

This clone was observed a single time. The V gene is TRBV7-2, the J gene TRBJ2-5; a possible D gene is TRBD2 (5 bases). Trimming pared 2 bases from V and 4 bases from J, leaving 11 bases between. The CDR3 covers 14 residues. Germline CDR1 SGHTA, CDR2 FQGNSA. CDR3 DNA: TGTGCCAGCAGCTTAATCGCTAGCTTAGAGACCCAGTACTTC. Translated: CASSLIASLETQYF.

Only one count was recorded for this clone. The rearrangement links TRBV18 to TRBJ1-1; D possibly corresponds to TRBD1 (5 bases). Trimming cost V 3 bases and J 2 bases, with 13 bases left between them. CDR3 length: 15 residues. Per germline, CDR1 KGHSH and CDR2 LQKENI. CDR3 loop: CASSPDGGDNTEAFF. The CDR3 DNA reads TGTGCCAGCTCACCCGACGGGGGAGATAACACTGAAGCTTTCTTT.